This TCR beta chain is from a study of T-cell memory formation after mild COVID-19. The CDR3 loop spans 14 amino acids. Trimming left V 2 bases short and J 7 bases short, with 14 bases between. Germline assignment: CDR1 MNHEY and CDR2 SVGAGI. Using its own MiXCR run on the 5' RACE reads, TCRdb lists one record per CDR3 protein. Of 110,000 or so distinct CDR3 sequences in the sample, 20% to 25% were seen once. Overall study results and limits: Clones that contracted from day 15 to 85 had balanced CD4/CD8; later expanders were CD4+ biased. The CD4+ clones that contracted clustered mainly within CM and EM, and the CD8+ clones concentrated in EMRA.

This clonotype occurred a few times. Its antigen is undetermined. The receptor was isolated from a man aged 18 to 30 who had mild COVID-19 (a few samples of this study predate the infection). Cell type and time point are not known. Sequencing input: PBMCs or a T cell subset sorted from them (not recorded which). V gene TRBV6-5 combines with J gene TRBJ1-1; perhaps TRBD1 as D (5 bases). The CDR3 spells CASSYGAETIEAFF. The CDR3 DNA sequence: TGTGCCAGCAGTTACGGGGCTGAAACTATTGAAGCTTTCTTT.